A single sample is the source of the 19 T cell receptor beta chains below, sequenced in a study of blood T cells in healthy people across ages. A sample-barcoded 5' primer and a J-beta primer mix were used in a second PCR of roughly 7 to 11 cycles. TCRdb re-called the 5' RACE reads through MiXCR, storing one row per CDR3 protein. The sample shows more than 900,000 distinct CDR3 sequences, under 35% of them seen only once. These data are also associated with another study on T cells of mothers and their children.

Input material: blood. The source is a woman aged 40 to 49 in good health.

DNA of the CDR3: TGTGCCAGCAGCTTAGCGGCCGGGCGGGCAGGAGCCTACTACGAGCAGTACTTC. This sequence encodes CASSLAAGRAGAYYEQYF. The chain links TRBV7-2 to TRBJ2-7; D might be TRBD2 (5 bases). This CDR3 has 18 amino acids. The V end lost 0 bases, the J end lost 3 bases, and 21 bases lay between the germline ends. The V gene's germline CDR1 is SGHTA and CDR2 FQGNSA.

The chain links TRBV24-1 to TRBJ1-5; D not certain. The V end lost 3 bases, the J end lost 1 base, and 3 bases lay between the germline ends. CDR1 is KGHDR and CDR2 is SFDVKD in the germline V gene. This CDR3 is built from 13 residues. The CDR3 region has the DNA TGTGCCACCAGTGATGACAGCAATCAGCCCCAGCATTTT. This sequence encodes CATSDDSNQPQHF.

The rearrangement links TRBV7-2 to TRBJ2-5, with a tentative D call TRBD1 (5 bases). The J call may be incorrect, as the DNA end agrees better with TRBJ2-4. CDR3 length: 13 amino acids. Germline-derived CDR1 and CDR2 are SGHTA and FQGNSA. The CDR3 protein is CASSPIGVGIQYF. CDR3 DNA sequence: TGTGCCAGCAGCCCCATAGGGGTCGGCATTCAGTACTTC.

This clonotype was seen only a few times. With a much larger clone just one base away, this may be a read error. The chain employs TRBV6-1 and TRBJ2-2; 12 bases fit TRBD2. Germline CDR1 and CDR2: MNHNS and SASEGT. The CDR3 consists of 15 residues. This CDR3 is CASSELAGGPGERFF. The CDR3 nucleotides read TGTGCCAGCAGTGAACTAGCGGGGGGGCCCGGGGAGCGGTTTTTT.

The table lists this clonotype with a few counts. V usage is TRBV25-1 and J usage is TRBJ2-6; TRBD1 or TRBD2 may be the D gene (7 bases each). V was trimmed by 8 bases and J by 0 bases, leaving 17 bases between them. CDR1 and CDR2 (germline): MGHDK, SYGVNS. The CDR3 has 17 amino acids. The CDR3 protein is CASQGGGRSSGANVLTF. The CDR3 DNA reads as TGTGCCAGCCAGGGGGGGGGACGCTCCTCTGGGGCCAACGTCCTGACTTTC.

This clonotype was counted at least ten times. This sequence joins TRBV29-1 and TRBJ2-7; no reliable D call. Trimming took 4 bases from V and 0 from J, leaving 7 bases between them. CDR1 and CDR2 (germline): SQVTM, ANQGSEA. The CDR3 consists of 12 residues. The CDR3 region is CSVATSSYEQYF. CDR3 DNA: TGCAGCGTTGCAACGAGCTCCTACGAGCAGTACTTC.

The chain carries TRBV11-2 and TRBJ1-2, with D perhaps matching TRBD1 (6 bases). This CDR3 is 13 amino acids long. CDR1 is SGHAT and CDR2 is FQNNGV in the germline V gene. Trimming removed 8 bases from V and 4 bases from J, with 14 bases in between. The CDR3 DNA sequence: TGTGCCAGCGGCCCAGGGGCGCGCTATGGCTACACCTTC. Its translation is CASGPGARYGYTF.

There are a few counts of this clonotype. The gene calls are TRBV2 and TRBJ1-5; the match to TRBD1 covers 7 bases. V lost 5 bases, J lost 4 bases, and 5 bases stayed unmatched. The germline gives CDR1 SNHLY, CDR2 FYNNEI. The CDR3 consists of 14 residues. This CDR3 is CASSRQGRNQPQHF. CDR3 nucleotide sequence: TGTGCCAGCAGTCGACAGGGCCGAAATCAGCCCCAGCATTTT.

In regard to this clonotype: The germline gene is not matched at one end of the junction; a read error may be the cause. The gene calls are TRBV2 and TRBJ2-1, with D possibly TRBD2 on 7 matching bases. The CDR3 is 15 amino acids. Looked up from germline, CDR1 is SNHLY and CDR2 is FYNNEI. The CDR3, as DNA: TGTGCCAGCAGTTGGGGGAGGGGGAGAAGCAATGAGCGGTTCTTC. It is translated as CASSWGRGRSNERFF.

The sample holds a few counts of this clonotype. V usage is TRBV20-1 and J usage is TRBJ2-7; a possible D gene is TRBD1 (5 bases). Germline V gene lookup returns CDR1 DFQATT and CDR2 SNEGSKA (reference sequence). The V end lost 3 bases, the J end lost 0 bases, and 12 bases lay between the germline ends. The CDR3 length is 14 residues. CDR3 loop: CSASGAPSSYEQYF. DNA of the CDR3: TGCAGTGCTAGTGGGGCACCGAGCTCCTACGAGCAGTACTTC.

This rearrangement joins TRBV6-6 to TRBJ2-4; TRBD1 matches 7 bases. This CDR3 spans 15 amino acids. After removal of 8 bases from V and 0 bases from J, the junction contained 7 bases not matched to a gene. Looked up from germline, CDR1 is MNHNY and CDR2 is SVGAGI (reference sequence). CDR3 amino acids: CASVRDSLAKNIQYF. Written as DNA, the CDR3 is TGTGCCAGCGTTCGGGACAGCCTAGCCAAAAACATTCAGTACTTC.

The V gene is TRBV3-1, the J gene TRBJ2-7; the D is unclear. The last part of the DNA fits TRBJ2-5 better; the J call may be wrong. Per the germline V gene, CDR1 is LGHDT and CDR2 is YNNKEL (reference sequence). This CDR3 comprises 13 residues. CDR3 sequence (DNA): TGTGCCAGCAGCCAAGACCCCAAAGAGACCCAGTACTTC. Translated, it gives CASSQDPKETQYF.

Comment on this clonotype: A read error may account for a junction end that differs from germline. The V and J genes are TRBV7-2 and TRBJ2-7; no firm D call. The CDR3 is 11 residues long. Germline CDR1 SGHTA, CDR2 FQGNSA. The CDR3 bases are TGTGTCAGCAGTTCCACCTACGAGCAGTACTTC. It encodes CVSSSTYEQYF. Full variable domain (outside the CDR3, taken from reference TRBV7-2 and TRBJ2-7): GAGVSQSPSNKVTEKGKDVELRCDPISGHTALYWYRQSLGQGLEFLIYFQGNSAPDKSGLPSDRFSAERTGGSVSTLTIQRTQQEDSAVYLCVSSSTYEQYFGPGTRLTVT.

This clonotype was found a few times. This chain joins TRBV7-2 and TRBJ1-1, with TRBD1 matching over 8 bases. J gave up 3 bases and V 5 bases, and 5 bases lay outside the gene matches. The length of the CDR3 is 14 residues. Germline V gene data show CDR1 as SGHTA and CDR2 as FQGNSA. Here the CDR3 DNA reads TGTGCCAGCAGCCTCCAGACAGGGGACACTGAAGCTTTCTTT. It encodes CASSLQTGDTEAFF.

Worth noting for this clonotype: Just one base apart from a much larger clone, this may be a read error. The final CDR3 position lacks the conserved phenylalanine or tryptophan, pointing to a likely read error. V usage is TRBV20-1 and J usage is TRBJ2-5; the D is unclear. Germline V lookup: CDR1 DFQATT, CDR2 SNEGSKA (reference sequence). The V and J ends lost 2 bases and 1 base respectively, with 5 bases between them. The CDR3 contains 12 residues. CDR3 nucleotides: TGCAGTGCTAGAAACCCCCAAGAGACCCAGTACTGC. It is translated as CSARNPQETQYC.

The rearrangement links TRBV7-2 to TRBJ2-3; 8 positions agree with TRBD2. CDR1 and CDR2 (germline): SGHTA, FQGNSA. The CDR3 runs to 15 residues. V gave up 3 bases and J gave up 1 base; unmatched junction bases: 3. The CDR3 coding sequence is TGTGCCAGCAGCTTCGACGGGGGGGGCACAGATACGCAGTATTTT. Protein product: CASSFDGGGTDTQYF.

Remarks on this clonotype: A read error is possible here, since a much larger clone lies one base away. This sequence joins TRBV7-9 and TRBJ1-4; D perhaps matches TRBD1 (6 bases). The CDR3 sequence is 15 residues long. Per germline, CDR1 SEHNR and CDR2 FQNEAQ (reference sequence). The CDR3 DNA sequence: TGTGCCAGCAGCAACTCGGACAGACATAATGAAAAACGGTTTTTT. Its translation is CASSNSDRHNEKRFF.

This clonotype was seen a few times. The chain couples TRBV29-1 to TRBJ1-4; 10 bases fit TRBD1. V lost 6 bases to trimming and J lost 8 bases; unmatched junction nucleotides: 12. CDR3 size: 15 residues. The V gene's germline CDR1 is SQVTM and CDR2 ANQGSEA. The CDR3 here is CSVNKADRGREKLFF. The DNA for the CDR3 is TGCAGCGTCAACAAGGCGGACAGGGGGAGGGAAAAACTGTTTTTT.

This clonotype was recorded many times. The chain joins TRBV7-2 to TRBJ1-5; no reliable D call. Germline V gene sequence: CDR1 SGHTA, CDR2 FQGNSA. CDR3 length equals 16 residues. V was pared by 1 base and J by 2 bases, with 12 bases between. This CDR3 reads CASSLGVPRGNQPQHF. The DNA of the CDR3 is TGTGCCAGCAGCTTAGGGGTCCCCCGGGGCAATCAGCCCCAGCATTTT.